Each of the 14 T cell receptor beta chains below was sequenced from the same sample in a study of yellow fever vaccine responses in identical twins. One entry per CDR3 protein results from TCRdb running MiXCR on the RT-PCR reads. The sample includes 9,500 or so distinct CDR3 sequences, 83% of them seen just once. The sample in question was T cells from blood (PBMCs), unsorted or a sorted subset (not recorded which), obtained before or after yellow fever vaccination (not recorded which). The source of these receptors is a woman aged 18-29 years who received the yellow fever vaccine.

The chain combines TRBV4-2 with TRBJ1-3, with D possibly being TRBD1 (5 bases). V was trimmed by 4 bases and J by 0 bases, leaving 10 bases between them. CDR1 LGHNA and CDR2 YNFKEQ come from the germline V gene. CDR3 length: 15 amino acids. DNA of the CDR3: TGTGCCAGCAGCCCGGGACTGAGCTCTGGAAACACCATATATTTT. Translation gives CASSPGLSSGNTIYF.

The chain couples TRBV15 to TRBJ1-1; 7 bases agree with TRBD1. V trimming: 0 bases; J trimming: 11 bases; junction bases outside the gene matches: 6. The germline gives CDR1 LNHNV, CDR2 YYDKDF (reference sequence). The length of the CDR3 is 13 residues. CDR3 loop: CATSRDRGFGAFF. The CDR3 DNA reads TGTGCCACCAGCAGAGACAGGGGGTTCGGGGCTTTCTTT.

J is TRBJ2-1 and V is TRBV5-1; 8 nucleotides align to TRBD1. CDR3 size: 15 residues. Germline V gene data show CDR1 as SGHRS and CDR2 as YFSETQ. Losses at the gene ends were 2 bases for V and 8 bases for J; bases not matched to a gene: 9. CDR3 DNA: TGCGCCAGCAGCTTAGGGGCAGGGGGCTGGGATGAGCAGTTCTTC. Protein product: CASSLGAGGWDEQFF.

Turning to this clonotype: One end of the junction does not line up with germline, which may come from a read error. The chain couples TRBV6-1 to TRBJ2-2, with D unresolved. Per germline, CDR1 MNHNS and CDR2 SASEGT. The CDR3 covers 12 residues. The CDR3 here is CASLVDAGELFF. CDR3 nucleotides: TGTGCCAGCCTGGTGGATGCCGGTGAGCTGTTTTTT.

The chain recombines TRBV28 with TRBJ2-7; D may be TRBD1 or TRBD2 (7 bases each). CDR1 MDHEN and CDR2 SYDVKM come from the germline V gene. The CDR3 is 14 residues long. Trimming took 4 bases from V and 4 from J, leaving 14 bases between them. This CDR3 is CASSSAGGGYEQYV. CDR3 nucleotides: TGTGCCAGCAGTTCAGCAGGGGGGGGATACGAGCAGTACGTC.

A few counts support this clonotype. The chain is built from TRBV7-6 and TRBJ2-3; D gene ambiguous. The CDR3 consists of 12 residues. V lost 2 bases and J lost 0, with 0 bases in between. In germline, CDR1 is SGHVS, CDR2 FNYEAQ. The CDR3 coding sequence is TGTGCCAGCAGCTTAAGCACAGATACGCAGTATTTT. As protein: CASSLSTDTQYF.

This chain links TRBV29-1 with TRBJ2-5; TRBD2 matches at 11 bases. The CDR3 runs to 16 residues. With 0 bases clipped from V and 2 bases from J, the junction kept 5 bases outside the gene matches. CDR1 and CDR2 from the germline V gene are SQVTM and ANQGSEA. CDR3 protein: CSVEDRRLAGQETQYF. The CDR3 DNA follows: TGCAGCGTTGAAGATCGGAGACTAGCGGGGCAAGAGACCCAGTACTTC.

The V call is TRBV3-1, the J call TRBJ1-2; D not certain. Germline values: CDR1 LGHDT, CDR2 YNNKEL (reference sequence). The CDR3 runs to 11 residues. The germline V and J ends were trimmed by 1 base and 8 bases, with 5 bases remaining between them. The DNA of the CDR3 is TGTGCCAGCAGCCAAGCCCAAGGCTACACCTTC. It codes for CASSQAQGYTF.

The chain couples TRBV20-1 to TRBJ2-3, with D perhaps being TRBD1 or TRBD2 (5 bases each). CDR3 length: 12 amino acids. Germline-derived CDR1 and CDR2 are DFQATT and SNEGSKA (reference sequence). The DNA of the CDR3 is TGCAGCCGGGACCCTAACACAGATACGCAGTATTTT. Protein: CSRDPNTDTQYF.

The chain has TRBV18 and TRBJ1-5; D remains ambiguous. Germline lookup yields CDR1 KGHSH and CDR2 LQKENI. The V end lost 3 bases, the J end lost 2 bases, and 5 bases lay between the germline ends. This CDR3 comprises 13 residues. The CDR3 region is CASSPAGNQPQHF. The CDR3, as DNA: TGTGCCAGCTCACCGGCCGGCAATCAGCCCCAGCATTTT. The full variable domain, completed using reference TRBV18 and TRBJ1-5, is NAGVMQNPRHLVRRRGQEARLRCSPMKGHSHVYWYRQLPEEGLKFMVYLQKENIIDESGMPKERFSAEFPKEGPSILRIQQVVRGDSAAYFCASSPAGNQPQHFGDGTRLSIL.

This sequence joins TRBV11-3 and TRBJ2-5; no reliable D call. The germline V and J ends were trimmed by 5 bases and 2 bases, with 15 bases remaining between them. Germline-derived CDR1 and CDR2 are SGHNT and YENEEA. The CDR3 contains 15 residues. CDR3 protein: CASSPGPPAQETQYF. DNA for the CDR3: TGTGCCAGCAGCCCCGGGCCTCCGGCTCAAGAGACCCAGTACTTC.

The CDR3 DNA follows: TGTGCCAGCAGTCGGACTAGCGGGGGGCCAGATACGCAGTATTTT. This translates into CASSRTSGGPDTQYF. The rearrangement joins TRBV6-1 to TRBJ2-3, with TRBD2 identical over 14 bases. Germline V gene lookup returns CDR1 MNHNS and CDR2 SASEGT. CDR3 length: 15 amino acids. With 5 bases clipped from V and 4 bases from J, the junction kept 2 bases outside the gene matches.

The chain links TRBV10-3 to TRBJ1-5; possibly TRBD1 for D (6 bases). Trimming took off 0 bases at V and 2 bases at J, with 11 bases between the two ends. This CDR3 comprises 16 residues. The germline V gene encodes CDR1 ENHRY and CDR2 SYGVKD. The CDR3 DNA sequence: TGTGCCATCAGTGAGTCAAAGGGGGGGGGCAATCAGCCCCAGCATTTT. It translates to CAISESKGGGNQPQHF.

The chain is built from TRBV11-3 and TRBJ1-6; D perhaps matches TRBD1 (6 bases). Looked up from germline, CDR1 is SGHNT and CDR2 is YENEEA. V shed 5 bases and J shed 10 bases, with 21 bases lying between them. The CDR3 consists of 16 residues. CDR3 sequence reads: CASSPQNRVWQSPLHF. CDR3 bases: TGTGCCAGCAGCCCCCAAAACAGGGTTTGGCAGTCACCCCTCCACTTT.